These T cell receptor beta chains were read from a single sample in a study of blood T cell repertoires in COVID-19. The data were produced by immunoSEQ multiplex PCR, yet TCRdb's version contains in-frame clones alone and is incomplete. The sample includes 250,000 to 350,000 clones, about 85% of them seen just once. The sequencing input was peripheral blood. Source of these receptors: a human donor with COVID-19, enrolled during active disease. The donor label of this sample is uncertain. The CDR3 runs from the conserved cysteine through the conserved F or W. D genes are given only for firm matches. The listing skips clone size in some rows; elsewhere it reads once, few, many or a size class.

j_gene | abundance | d_gene | v_gene | CDR3aa | CDR3nt
TRBJ2-7 | NA | TRBD2 | TRBV6-1 | CASSERGFSGEQYF | TGTGCCAGCAGTGAGCGGGGGTTCTCGGGGGAGCAGTACTTC
TRBJ2-5 | NA | NA | TRBV19 | CASSYRGRGFGETQYF | TGTGCCAGTAGTTACAGGGGCCGGGGGTTCGGTGAGACCCAGTACTTC
TRBJ2-7 | NA | TRBD2 | TRBV7-2 | CASSRTSGRITYEQYF | TGTGCCAGCAGCAGGACTAGCGGGAGGATCACCTACGAGCAGTACTTC
TRBJ1-6 | once | TRBD1 | TRBV5-1 | CASSAGTGAGASPLHF | TGCGCCAGCAGCGCTGGGACAGGGGCCGGGGCATCACCCCTCCACTTT
TRBJ2-1 | NA | TRBD2 | TRBV5-4 | CASSLGGLVNEQFF | TGTGCCAGCAGCTTGGGGGGACTAGTGAATGAGCAGTTCTTC
TRBJ1-4 | NA | NA | TRBV13 | CASTLRGLSNEKLFF | TGTGCCAGCACCTTGAGAGGGTTATCTAATGAAAAACTGTTTTTT
TRBJ2-3 | NA | TRBD2 | TRBV5-4 | CASSPWRSGNTDTQYF | TGTGCCAGCAGCCCCTGGCGAAGCGGGAACACAGATACGCAGTATTTT
TRBJ2-1 | NA | TRBD2 | TRBV2 | CASSEWGLAGFTYNEQFF | TGTGCCAGCAGTGAATGGGGACTAGCGGGATTCACCTACAATGAGCAGTTCTTC
TRBJ2-5 | NA | TRBD2 | TRBV7-3 | CASSLGRVETQYF | TGTGCCAGCAGCTTGGGGAGGGTGGAGACCCAGTACTTC
TRBJ1-1 | NA | NA | TRBV3-1/TRBV3-2 | CASSHTSGGPWKTEAFF | TGTGCCAGCAGCCACACTTCCGGGGGGCCATGGAAGACTGAAGCTTTCTTT
TRBJ2-1 | NA | TRBD2 | TRBV5-1 | CASSLEFQRGYNEQFF | TGCGCCAGCAGCTTGGAGTTCCAGCGGGGCTACAATGAGCAGTTCTTC
TRBJ2-1 | NA | TRBD1 | TRBV5-6 | CASSARQGSSYNEQFF | TGTGCCAGCAGCGCGCGACAGGGGAGCTCCTACAATGAGCAGTTCTTC
TRBJ2-7 | NA | NA | TRBV7-2 | CASSPRTRIYEQYF | TGTGCCAGCAGCCCGAGGACACGGATTTACGAGCAGTACTTC
TRBJ2-1 | NA | TRBD2 | TRBV10-3 | CAIRGGTSESGEQFF | TGTGCCATCAGGGGGGGGACTAGCGAATCCGGTGAGCAGTTCTTC
TRBJ2-2 | NA | NA | TRBV2 | CASSDLDSDTGELFF | TGTGCCAGCAGTGATTTGGACAGTGACACCGGGGAGCTGTTTTTT
TRBJ2-1 | NA | TRBD1 | TRBV29-1 | CSVSRDSYNEQFF | TGCAGCGTTAGCCGGGACAGCTACAATGAGCAGTTCTTC
TRBJ1-2 | NA | NA | TRBV27 | CASSFTGSSGYTF | TGTGCCAGCAGTTTCACAGGGAGTTCTGGCTACACCTTC
TRBJ2-1 | NA | TRBD2 | TRBV7-2 | CASSLVAGEFDEQFF | TGTGCCAGCAGCTTAGTGGCGGGAGAGTTCGATGAGCAGTTCTTC
TRBJ2-3 | NA | TRBD2 | TRBV7-9 | CASSFGTSGRGDTQYF | TGTGCCAGCAGCTTCGGGACTAGCGGGAGAGGAGATACGCAGTATTTT
TRBJ2-1 | once | NA | TRBV10-1 | CASSGGPTTESSYNEQFF | TGCGCCAGCAGTGGCGGCCCCACGACCGAGAGCTCCTACAATGAGCAGTTCTTC
TRBJ2-7 | NA | TRBD1 | TRBV3-1/TRBV3-2 | CASSQGTGGFDEQYF | TGTGCCAGCAGCCAAGGGACAGGGGGCTTCGACGAGCAGTACTTC
TRBJ2-2 | NA | TRBD1 | TRBV29-1 | CSVGEAQGVPGELFF | TGCAGCGTTGGGGAGGCACAGGGGGTGCCCGGGGAGCTGTTTTTT
TRBJ1-3 | once | NA | TRBV2 | CASSNRDSGNTIYF | TGTGCCAGCAGCAACAGGGACTCTGGAAACACCATATATTTT
TRBJ1-6 | NA | TRBD1 | TRBV10-1 | CASSDRQGAWSPLHF | TGCGCCAGCAGTGACAGACAGGGGGCATGGTCACCCCTCCACTTT